This T cell receptor (beta chain) was recovered during a study of cytomegalovirus exposure and HLA in healthy donors. Regarding this clone: Its matching antigen is unknown.

Germline V gene sequence: CDR1 SGHRS, CDR2 YFSETQ. The CDR3 has 13 residues. The V end was cut by 1 base, the J end by 5 bases, with 7 bases between. Regarding the study as a whole: Donors belonging to an Asian-associated ancestry cluster reportedly showed fewer N-insertions in productive TCRs than the roughly 700-donor mean, according to what a later analysis found.

The PCR contained 60 Vbeta and 13 Jbeta primers. In the source study's methods: About 9.9 million shared chains were among around 80 million unique TCR beta chains counted in a later analysis. Clones were read by immunoSEQ multiplex PCR, and TCRdb kept only the in-frame ones, dropping some. Clonal size and the V and J genes are those of that table, whereas D and trimming came from the DNA. The sample has some 90,000 clones; around 79% are singletons. This TCR was recovered from a woman aged 70-85 years in good health and CMV-seropositive. Sequences were obtained from PBMCs. The V and J genes are TRBV5-1 and TRBJ2-1; D not resolved. The CDR3 DNA follows: TGCGCCAGCAGCTTGAAACAAAACAATGAGCAGTTCTTC. Protein: CASSLKQNNEQFF.